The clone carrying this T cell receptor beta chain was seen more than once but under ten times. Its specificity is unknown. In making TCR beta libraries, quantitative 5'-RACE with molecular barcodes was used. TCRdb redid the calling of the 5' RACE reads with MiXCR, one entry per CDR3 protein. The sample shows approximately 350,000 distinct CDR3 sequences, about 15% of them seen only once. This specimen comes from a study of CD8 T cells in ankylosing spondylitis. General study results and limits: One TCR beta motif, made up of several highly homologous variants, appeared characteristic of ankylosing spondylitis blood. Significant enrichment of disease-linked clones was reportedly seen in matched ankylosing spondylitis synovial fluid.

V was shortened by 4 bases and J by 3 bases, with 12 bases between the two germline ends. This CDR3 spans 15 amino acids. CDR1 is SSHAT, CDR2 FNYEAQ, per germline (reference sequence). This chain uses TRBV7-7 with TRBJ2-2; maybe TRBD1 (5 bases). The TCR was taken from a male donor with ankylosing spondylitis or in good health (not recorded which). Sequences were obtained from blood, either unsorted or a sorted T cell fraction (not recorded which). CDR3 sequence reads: CASSSTQGYTGELFF. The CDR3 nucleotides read TGTGCCAGCAGCTCAACTCAGGGCTACACCGGGGAGCTGTTTTTT.